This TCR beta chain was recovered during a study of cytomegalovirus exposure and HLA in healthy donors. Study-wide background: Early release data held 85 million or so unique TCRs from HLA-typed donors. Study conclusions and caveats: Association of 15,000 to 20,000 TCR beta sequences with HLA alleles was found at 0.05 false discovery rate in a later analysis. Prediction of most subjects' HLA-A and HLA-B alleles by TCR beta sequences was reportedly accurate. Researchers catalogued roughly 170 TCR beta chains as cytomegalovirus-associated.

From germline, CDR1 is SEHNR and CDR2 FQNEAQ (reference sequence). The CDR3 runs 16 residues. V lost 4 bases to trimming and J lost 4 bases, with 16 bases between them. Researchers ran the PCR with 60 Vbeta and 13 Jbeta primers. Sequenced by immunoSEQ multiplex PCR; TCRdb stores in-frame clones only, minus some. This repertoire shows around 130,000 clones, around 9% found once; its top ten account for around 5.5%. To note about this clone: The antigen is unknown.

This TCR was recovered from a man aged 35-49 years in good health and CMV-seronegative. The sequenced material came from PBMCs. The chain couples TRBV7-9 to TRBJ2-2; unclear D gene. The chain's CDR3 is CASSSSPGRVTGELFF. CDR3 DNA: TGTGCCAGCAGCTCCTCCCCCGGCCGGGTCACCGGGGAGCTGTTTTTT.